The T cell receptor (beta chain) described here comes from a study of T cell changes during pregnancy in multiple sclerosis. TCRdb's copy holds only in-frame clones and misses some; the assay was immunoSEQ multiplex PCR. The table has 39,000 or so clones, around 92% seen once. Trimming pared 0 bases from V and 1 base from J, leaving 10 bases between. The CDR3 consists of 15 residues. The starting material was CD8+ T cells from peripheral blood mononuclear cells, obtained after pregnancy. The rearrangement links TRBV5-3 to TRBJ1-2; D is unresolved. TRBV5-3 carries the ORF label, with uncertain function. This TCR derives from a female donor with multiple sclerosis, enrolled in a pregnancy study. DNA for the CDR3: TGTGCCAGAAGCTTGGGACGGGGTCATAACTATGGCTACACCTTC. Its translation is CARSLGRGHNYGYTF.